The 5 T cell receptor beta chains below were found in one sample sequenced in a study of OX40 agonist ivuxolimab in advanced cancers. This table comes from immunoSEQ multiplex PCR, and its TCRdb copy is limited to in-frame clones, with some not included. The table records about 37,000 clones, around 83% of them present only once. This specimen was CD4+ or CD8+ T cells sorted from blood, taken in a trial of the OX40 agonist ivuxolimab. These receptors were taken from an adult with an advanced solid tumor such as melanoma, head and neck, liver or kidney cancer.

The chain carries TRBV7-6 and TRBJ2-3, with no clear D. This CDR3 region has 15 residues. CDR1 SGHVS and CDR2 FNYEAQ come from the germline V gene. Trimming removed 5 bases at V and 0 bases at J, with 12 bases between. The CDR3 here is CASSPLLGSTDTQYF. DNA for the CDR3: TGTGCCAGCAGCCCCCTTTTGGGTAGCACAGATACGCAGTATTTT.

V and J are TRBV5-5 and TRBJ2-1; no reliable D call. V lost 2 bases to trimming and J lost 11 bases, with 11 bases between them. The CDR3 runs 12 residues. Looked up from germline, CDR1 is SGHKS and CDR2 is YYEKEE (reference sequence). The chain's CDR3 is CASSFEVAQQFF. CDR3 nucleotides: TGTGCCAGCAGCTTTGAGGTGGCTCAGCAGTTCTTC.

The sample holds one count of this clone. This chain joins TRBV5-1 and TRBJ1-4, with 7 bases that match TRBD1. The CDR3 is 16 residues long. Germline CDR1 and CDR2: SGHRS and YFSETQ. With V trimmed by 2 bases and J by 0 bases, 4 bases remained unmatched. This CDR3 is CASSLRGGATNEKLFF. CDR3 DNA: TGCGCCAGCAGCTTAAGAGGGGGCGCAACTAATGAAAAACTGTTTTTT.

This rearrangement joins TRBV2 to TRBJ2-5; D possibly corresponds to TRBD2 (6 bases). The J call is in doubt because the DNA end fits TRBJ2-7 better. This CDR3 has 11 residues. Germline assignment: CDR1 SNHLY and CDR2 FYNNEI. CDR3 sequence: CASSEGGEQYF. The CDR3 DNA reads TGTGCCAGCAGTGAGGGGGGCGAGCAGTACTTC.

A word on this clone: Distinct nucleotide sequences in the sample also encode this CDR3. V is TRBV27 and J is TRBJ1-1; a weak D match, TRBD1 (6 bases). Trimming stripped 2 bases from V and 3 bases from J, with 13 bases between. CDR1 MNHEY and CDR2 SMNVEV come from the germline V gene (reference sequence). The CDR3 runs to 15 residues. For the CDR3, the DNA is TGTGCCAGCAGTTTAGAGGCGGAGGGGGACACTGAAGCTTTCTTT. Its translation is CASSLEAEGDTEAFF.